The 21 T cell receptor beta chains given below trace back to one sample, sequenced in a study of OX40 agonist ivuxolimab in advanced cancers. Library preparation was by the immunoSEQ multiplex PCR assay. The clones in this table, taken by TCRdb from immuneACCESS, are in-frame only. Not every clone is retained; where verified, under half of the shortfall comes from an unresolved V gene, and the cause of the rest is unknown. This sample is represented by roughly 11,000 clones; roughly 79% of them were singletons. The ten largest account for about 15% of the sample. This specimen consisted of CD4+ or CD8+ T cells sorted from blood, obtained in a trial of the OX40 agonist ivuxolimab. The receptors were gathered from an adult with an advanced solid tumor such as melanoma, head and neck, liver or kidney cancer.

The rearrangement uses TRBV6-5 and TRBJ2-7; D may match TRBD1 or TRBD2 (5 bases each). The V gene's germline CDR1 is MNHEY and CDR2 SVGAGI. The CDR3 has 13 residues. Between the trimmed V and J ends, which lost 0 bases and 6 bases, there was a span of 9 bases. CDR3 region: CASSYSNGAEQYF. In DNA form, the CDR3 reads TGTGCCAGCAGTTACTCGAACGGGGCCGAGCAGTACTTC.

The chain is built from TRBV7-2 and TRBJ2-7; 9 bases are shared with TRBD1. Germline CDR1 SGHTA, CDR2 FQGNSA. With V trimmed by 5 bases and J by 1 base, 6 bases remained unmatched. This CDR3 comprises 15 residues. CDR3 sequence (DNA): TGTGCCAGCAGCGCTCCGGGACAGGGATCCTACGAGCAGTACTTC. The encoded protein is CASSAPGQGSYEQYF.

The chain links TRBV27 to TRBJ2-7; TRBD2 might be the D (5 bases). The germline V gene encodes CDR1 MNHEY and CDR2 SMNVEV (reference sequence). Between the trimmed V and J ends, which lost 6 bases and 4 bases, there was a span of 7 bases. The CDR3 spans 11 residues. The CDR3, as DNA: TGTGCCAGCAGCGGGATGTACGAGCAGTACTTC. It is translated as CASSGMYEQYF.

The chain joins TRBV19 to TRBJ2-1, with no clear D. This CDR3 is 12 amino acids long. V lost 6 bases and J 6 bases, leaving 9 bases between the germline ends. Germline-derived CDR1 and CDR2 are LNHDA and SQIVND (reference sequence). The CDR3 bases are TGTGCCAGTAGGTTGGGATTCAATGAGCAGTTCTTC. Protein sequence: CASRLGFNEQFF.

This chain joins TRBV9 and TRBJ2-1, with 11 positions matching TRBD2. The CDR3 sequence is 15 residues long. Per the germline V gene, CDR1 is SGDLS and CDR2 is YYNGEE. Trimming cost V 3 bases and J 7 bases; bases outside gene matches: 6. This chain's CDR3 is CASSASGRLENEQFF. The CDR3 region has the DNA TGTGCCAGCAGCGCTAGCGGGAGGCTCGAGAATGAGCAGTTCTTC.

V is TRBV5-1 and J is TRBJ1-1; D ambiguous. This CDR3 is built from 14 residues. Trimming removed 4 bases from V and 0 bases from J, with 10 bases in between. CDR1 and CDR2 from the germline V gene are SGHRS and YFSETQ. The CDR3 loop is CASSPYSMNTEAFF. CDR3 bases: TGCGCCAGCAGCCCATACAGCATGAACACTGAAGCTTTCTTT.

This sequence joins TRBV11-2 and TRBJ2-7; D is ambiguous. Germline assignment: CDR1 SGHAT and CDR2 FQNNGV. The CDR3 runs to 15 residues. Trimming pared 6 bases from V and 2 bases from J, leaving 17 bases between. DNA for the CDR3: TGTGCCAGCAGACTCCCGTTCAGGACCCCCTACGAGCAGTACTTC. Translating gives CASRLPFRTPYEQYF.

CDR3 residues: CASSLGGDIYEQYF. CDR3 bases: TGTGCCAGCAGCTTAGGGGGGGATATCTACGAGCAGTACTTC. The rearrangement joins TRBV7-9 to TRBJ2-7, with D possibly TRBD2 on 6 matching bases. The CDR3 runs 14 residues. Germline CDR1 and CDR2: SEHNR and FQNEAQ (reference sequence). With 1 base removed from V and 3 bases from J, the gap between germline ends came to 10 bases.

There are a few counts of this clone. The CDR3 DNA reads TGTGCCAGTACCATATCCGGGGCCAACGTCCTGACTTTC. Its protein product is CASTISGANVLTF. V and J are TRBV19 and TRBJ2-6; no reliable D call. Trimming stripped 7 bases from V and 4 bases from J, with 8 bases between. The CDR3 is 13 amino acids. Germline assignment: CDR1 LNHDA and CDR2 SQIVND (reference sequence).

The chain recombines TRBV12-5 with TRBJ2-7; tentative D call: TRBD1 (6 bases). Germline assignment: CDR1 LGHNT and CDR2 FRNRAP. This CDR3 spans 15 amino acids. V was pared by 4 bases and J by 0 bases, with 13 bases between. CDR3 bases: TGTGCTAGTGGTTCGTGGACAGAGAGCTCCTACGAGCAGTACTTC. It codes for CASGSWTESSYEQYF.

The rearrangement joins TRBV29-1 to TRBJ1-1; TRBD1 might be the D (5 bases). Germline V gene sequence: CDR1 SQVTM, CDR2 ANQGSEA. Trimming removed 7 bases from V and 1 base from J, with 13 bases in between. This CDR3 contains 13 residues. CDR3: CSGLDKGNTEAFF. The CDR3 coding sequence is TGCAGCGGTTTGGACAAGGGGAACACTGAAGCTTTCTTT.

The J gene is TRBJ1-5, the V gene TRBV6-1; tentatively, D is TRBD1 (5 bases). CDR3 size: 15 residues. V was clipped by 6 bases and J by 3 bases, with 15 bases between them. Per germline, CDR1 MNHNS and CDR2 SASEGT. CDR3 DNA: TGTGCCAGCAGCGAGTGGGGGGTGCTCAATCAGCCCCAGCATTTT. Its protein product is CASSEWGVLNQPQHF.

Of note for this clone: Different DNA sequences within this sample yield the same CDR3. The genes are TRBV9 and TRBJ2-7; TRBD2 matches at 7 bases. With V trimmed by 4 bases and J by 2 bases, 9 bases remained unmatched. CDR3 size: 15 residues. Germline CDR1 reads SGDLS; CDR2 reads YYNGEE. In nucleotides, the CDR3 is TGTGCCAGCAGCCCATCAGCGGGGTCGACCTACGAGCAGTACTTC. It translates to CASSPSAGSTYEQYF.

The chain is built from TRBV15 and TRBJ2-7; 9 nucleotides align to TRBD2. Germline CDR1 and CDR2: LNHNV and YYDKDF (reference sequence). J gave up 2 bases and V 4 bases, and 3 bases lay outside the gene matches. This CDR3 is 14 amino acids long. CDR3 DNA sequence: TGTGCCACCAGCACGACTAGCGGCACCTACGAGCAGTACTTC. It encodes CATSTTSGTYEQYF.

This chain uses TRBV7-8 with TRBJ1-2; 8 bases are a match to TRBD1. Trimming at V came to 5 bases and at J to 7 bases, leaving 12 bases not matched to a gene. The CDR3 is 15 residues long. Germline V gene sequence: CDR1 SGHVS, CDR2 FQNEAQ. The CDR3 region has the DNA TGTGCCAGCAGCCAAACCGGACAGGGAGGGATTGGCTACACCTTC. Its translation: CASSQTGQGGIGYTF.

The rearrangement uses TRBV7-9 and TRBJ1-3; D remains ambiguous. The V gene's germline CDR1 is SEHNR and CDR2 FQNEAQ (reference sequence). The CDR3 extends over 12 amino acids. The V end lost 0 bases, the J end lost 3 bases, and 0 bases lay between the germline ends. CDR3 region: CASSLAGNTIYF. CDR3 sequence (DNA): TGTGCCAGCAGCTTAGCTGGAAACACCATATATTTT.

By share, this clone counts as medium-sized. The CDR3 DNA is TGTGCCAGCACCCCTTACACAGATACGCAGTATTTT. It codes for CASTPYTDTQYF. V gene TRBV6-1 combines with J gene TRBJ2-3; D gene uncertain. CDR1 is MNHNS and CDR2 is SASEGT in the germline V gene. The V end was cut by 7 bases, the J end by 2 bases, with 7 bases between. CDR3 length: 12 residues.

The chain is built from TRBV19 and TRBJ2-7, with 10 bases that match TRBD1. The V segment lost 5 bases and the J segment 2 bases; nucleotides outside the gene matches: 6. The CDR3 is 15 residues long. Germline-derived CDR1 and CDR2 are LNHDA and SQIVND (reference sequence). This CDR3 is CASSSTGTGAYEQYF. The CDR3 nucleotides read TGTGCCAGTAGTTCTACCGGGACAGGGGCCTACGAGCAGTACTTC.

The chain links TRBV30 to TRBJ1-1, with D perhaps matching TRBD1 (5 bases). The CDR3 runs to 13 residues. Trimming removed 2 bases at V and 1 base at J, with 8 bases between. Germline V lookup: CDR1 GTSNPN, CDR2 SVGIG (reference sequence). The CDR3 sequence is CAWSLTENTEAFF. In nucleotides, the CDR3 is TGTGCCTGGAGTCTGACAGAGAACACTGAAGCTTTCTTT.

J is TRBJ1-3 and V is TRBV11-2; D is uncertain. CDR1 and CDR2 from the germline V gene are SGHAT and FQNNGV. V was clipped by 8 bases and J by 0 bases, with 17 bases between them. The CDR3 totals 16 residues. CDR3 protein: CASGTLAADSGNTIYF. In nucleotides, the CDR3 is TGTGCCAGCGGAACATTGGCAGCCGACTCTGGAAACACCATATATTTT. Filled out from reference TRBV11-2 and TRBJ1-3, the complete variable domain reads EAGVAQSPRYKIIEKRQSVAFWCNPISGHATLYWYQQILGQGPKLLIQFQNNGVVDDSQLPKDRFSAERLKGVDSTLKIQPAKLEDSAVYLCASGTLAADSGNTIYFGEGSWLTVV.

This rearrangement joins TRBV6-6 to TRBJ1-1, with D tentatively TRBD1 (5 bases). Trimming took 1 base from V and 7 from J, leaving 13 bases between them. The CDR3 sequence is 14 residues long. Germline loops: CDR1 MNHNY, CDR2 SVGAGI (reference sequence). The CDR3 DNA reads TGTGCCAGCAGTTACTTCAGCCCAGGGTATGAAGCTTTCTTT. This encodes CASSYFSPGYEAFF.